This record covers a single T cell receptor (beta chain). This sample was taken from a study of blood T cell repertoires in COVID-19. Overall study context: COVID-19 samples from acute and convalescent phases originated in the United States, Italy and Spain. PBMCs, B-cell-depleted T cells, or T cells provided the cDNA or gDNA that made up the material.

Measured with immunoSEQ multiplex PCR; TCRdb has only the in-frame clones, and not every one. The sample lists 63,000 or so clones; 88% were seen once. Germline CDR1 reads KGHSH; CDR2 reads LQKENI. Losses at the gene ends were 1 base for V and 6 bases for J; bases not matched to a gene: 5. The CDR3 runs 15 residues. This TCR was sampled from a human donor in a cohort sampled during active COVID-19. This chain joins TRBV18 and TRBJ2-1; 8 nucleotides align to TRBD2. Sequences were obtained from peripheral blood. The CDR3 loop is CASSPRSGEANEQFF. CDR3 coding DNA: TGTGCCAGCTCACCACGTAGCGGGGAGGCCAATGAGCAGTTCTTC.